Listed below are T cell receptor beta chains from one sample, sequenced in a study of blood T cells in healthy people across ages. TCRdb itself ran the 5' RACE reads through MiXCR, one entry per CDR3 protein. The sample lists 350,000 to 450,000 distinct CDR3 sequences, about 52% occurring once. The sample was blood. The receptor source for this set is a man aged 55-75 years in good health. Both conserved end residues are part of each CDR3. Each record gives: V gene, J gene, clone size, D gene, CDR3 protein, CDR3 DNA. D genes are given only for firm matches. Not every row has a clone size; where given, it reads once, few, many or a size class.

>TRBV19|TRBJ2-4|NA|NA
CASRSGNIQYF
TGTGCCAGTAGATCAGGGAACATTCAGTACTTC
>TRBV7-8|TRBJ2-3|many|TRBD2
CASSSRTSGSTDTQYF
TGTGCCAGCAGCTCTAGGACTAGCGGGAGCACAGATACGCAGTATTTT
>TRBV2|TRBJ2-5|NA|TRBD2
CASSEGTRPYQETQYF
TGTGCCAGCAGTGAAGGGACTAGACCGTACCAAGAGACCCAGTACTTC
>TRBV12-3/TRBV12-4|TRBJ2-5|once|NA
CASSLGHKETQYF
TGTGCCAGCAGTCTTGGACACAAAGAGACCCAGTACTTC
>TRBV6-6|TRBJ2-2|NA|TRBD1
CASRHRDRGDTGELFF
TGTGCCAGCAGACACCGGGACAGGGGCGACACCGGGGAGCTGTTTTTT
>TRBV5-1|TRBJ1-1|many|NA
CASSPWDYTEAFF
TGCGCCAGCAGCCCGTGGGATTACACTGAAGCTTTCTTT
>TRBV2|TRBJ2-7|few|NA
CASRELAEGVGYEQYF
TGTGCCAGCAGGGAACTAGCCGAGGGAGTGGGGTACGAGCAGTACTTC
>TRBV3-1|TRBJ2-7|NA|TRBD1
CASSYGTGGFCEQYF
TGTGCCAGCAGCTACGGGACAGGGGGCTTCTGTGAGCAGTACTTC
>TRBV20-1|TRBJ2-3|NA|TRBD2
CSARLAGLVDTQYF
TGCAGTGCTAGACTAGCGGGTTTGGTAGATACGCAGTATTTT
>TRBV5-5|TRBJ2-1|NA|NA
CASSLAVGSGSEQFF
TGTGCCAGCAGCTTGGCGGTTGGGTCTGGGAGTGAGCAGTTCTTC
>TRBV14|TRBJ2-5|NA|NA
CASRPHTGNGEQYF
TGTGCCAGCAGACCTCACACAGGGAACGGGGAGCAGTACTTC
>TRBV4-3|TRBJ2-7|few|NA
CASSQEGGRVAYNEQYF
TGCGCCAGCAGCCAAGAAGGAGGGAGAGTAGCCTACAATGAGCAGTACTTC
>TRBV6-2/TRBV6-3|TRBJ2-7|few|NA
CASTQVGNEQYF
TGTGCCAGCACCCAGGTAGGGAACGAGCAGTACTTC
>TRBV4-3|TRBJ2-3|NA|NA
CASSQDRGRTQYF
TGCGCCAGCAGCCAAGATAGGGGAAGGACGCAGTATTTT
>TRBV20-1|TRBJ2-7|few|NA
CSARDPGSSYEQYF
TGCAGTGCTAGAGATCCAGGGTCCAGCTACGAGCAGTACTTC
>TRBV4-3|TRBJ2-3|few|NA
CASSQEDIGSTDTQYF
TGCGCCAGCAGCCAAGAGGATATAGGGAGCACAGATACGCAGTATTTT
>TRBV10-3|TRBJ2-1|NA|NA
CAISVGHEQFF
TGTGCCATCAGTGTTGGTCATGAGCAGTTCTTC
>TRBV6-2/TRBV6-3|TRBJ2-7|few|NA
CASSRDSGAHEQYF
TGTGCCAGCAGTAGAGATTCGGGGGCCCACGAGCAGTACTTC
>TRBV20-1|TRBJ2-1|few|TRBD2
CSARSGGSSYNEQFF
TGCAGTGCCCGTAGCGGGGGGAGCTCCTACAATGAGCAGTTCTTC
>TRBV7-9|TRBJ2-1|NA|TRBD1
CASSLATGVDEQFF
TGTGCCAGCAGCTTAGCGACAGGGGTGGATGAGCAGTTCTTC
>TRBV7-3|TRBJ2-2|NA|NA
CASSPDSNTGELFF
TGTGCCAGCAGCCCGGACTCAAACACCGGGGAGCTGTTTTTT
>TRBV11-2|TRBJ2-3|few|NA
CASSLDKVTDTQYF
TGTGCCAGCAGCTTGGATAAGGTGACAGATACGCAGTATTTT
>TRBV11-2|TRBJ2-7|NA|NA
CASRSAGWGQYF
TGTGCCAGCAGATCAGCCGGGTGGGGGCAGTACTTC